This TCR beta chain was sequenced in a study of blood T cell repertoires in COVID-19. Study context: Samples representing acute and convalescent COVID-19 were sourced from the United States, Italy and Spain.

In the authors' workflow: Reference gene primer amplification gave estimated nucleated cell counts. Data came from immunoSEQ multiplex PCR; TCRdb stores just in-frame clones and leaves some out. V and J calls plus clone size are reproduced from that table; the DNA served to infer D and trimming. The sample lists almost 300,000 clones; more than 75% were seen once. The sequenced material came from peripheral blood. This TCR came from a man between 65 and 85 years old with acute or convalescent COVID-19.

The CDR3 DNA follows: TGTGCCAGCAGCGTAGTGGGCGGGGTAAGCACAGATACGCAGTATTTT. Encoded protein: CASSVVGGVSTDTQYF. The chain employs TRBV9 and TRBJ2-3; TRBD2 is a possible D gene (6 bases). The V and J ends lost 0 bases and 0 bases respectively, with 11 bases between them. CDR1 and CDR2 (germline): SGDLS, YYNGEE. The CDR3 contains 16 residues.